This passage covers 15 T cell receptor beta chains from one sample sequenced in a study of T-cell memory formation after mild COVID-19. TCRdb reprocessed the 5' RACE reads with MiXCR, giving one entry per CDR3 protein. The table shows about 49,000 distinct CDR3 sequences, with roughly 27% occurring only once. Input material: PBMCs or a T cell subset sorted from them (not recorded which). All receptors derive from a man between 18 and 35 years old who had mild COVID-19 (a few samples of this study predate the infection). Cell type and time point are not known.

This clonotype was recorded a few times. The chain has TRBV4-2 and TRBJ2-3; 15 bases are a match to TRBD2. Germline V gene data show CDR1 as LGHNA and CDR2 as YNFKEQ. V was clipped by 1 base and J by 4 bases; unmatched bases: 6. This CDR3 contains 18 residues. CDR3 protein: CASSQGGLAGGSADTQYF. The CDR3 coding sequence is TGTGCCAGCAGCCAAGGGGGACTAGCGGGGGGTAGCGCAGATACGCAGTATTTT.

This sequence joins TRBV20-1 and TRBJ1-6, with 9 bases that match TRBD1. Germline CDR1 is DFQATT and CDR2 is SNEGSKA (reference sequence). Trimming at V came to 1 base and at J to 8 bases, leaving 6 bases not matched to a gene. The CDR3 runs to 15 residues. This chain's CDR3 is CSARGQGDEYSPLHF. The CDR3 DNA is TGCAGTGCTAGAGGACAGGGGGACGAATATTCACCCCTCCACTTT.

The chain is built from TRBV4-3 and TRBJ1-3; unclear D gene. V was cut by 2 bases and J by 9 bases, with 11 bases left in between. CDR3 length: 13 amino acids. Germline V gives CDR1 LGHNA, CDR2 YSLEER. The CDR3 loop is CASSQSWEGTIYF. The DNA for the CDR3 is TGCGCCAGCAGCCAATCCTGGGAGGGCACCATATATTTT.

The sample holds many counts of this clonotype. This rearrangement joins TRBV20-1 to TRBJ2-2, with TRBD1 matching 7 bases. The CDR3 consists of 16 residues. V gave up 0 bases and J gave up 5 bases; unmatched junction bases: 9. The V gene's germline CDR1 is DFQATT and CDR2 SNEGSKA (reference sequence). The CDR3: CSARDGGQPMTGELFF. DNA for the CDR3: TGCAGTGCTAGAGATGGGGGACAGCCCATGACCGGGGAGCTGTTTTTT.

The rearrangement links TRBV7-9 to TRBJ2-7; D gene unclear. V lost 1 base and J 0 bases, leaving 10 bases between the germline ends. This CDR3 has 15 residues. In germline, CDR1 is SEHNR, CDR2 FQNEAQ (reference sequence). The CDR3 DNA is TGTGCCAGCAGCTTAGGGGCGGCCGGCTCCTACGAGCAGTACTTC. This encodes CASSLGAAGSYEQYF.

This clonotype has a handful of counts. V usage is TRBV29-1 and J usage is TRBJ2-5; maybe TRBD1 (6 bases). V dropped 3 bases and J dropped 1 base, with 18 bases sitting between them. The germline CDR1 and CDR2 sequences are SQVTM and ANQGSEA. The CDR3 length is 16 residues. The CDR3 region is CSVDGLIGQIQETQYF. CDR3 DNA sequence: TGCAGCGTTGATGGGCTAATTGGACAGATCCAAGAGACCCAGTACTTC.

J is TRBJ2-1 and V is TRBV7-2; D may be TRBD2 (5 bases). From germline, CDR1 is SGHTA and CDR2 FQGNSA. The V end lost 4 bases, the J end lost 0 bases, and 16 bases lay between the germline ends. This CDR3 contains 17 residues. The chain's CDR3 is CASSSGFPGSSYNEQFF. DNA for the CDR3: TGTGCCAGCAGCTCAGGATTCCCGGGGAGCTCCTACAATGAGCAGTTCTTC.

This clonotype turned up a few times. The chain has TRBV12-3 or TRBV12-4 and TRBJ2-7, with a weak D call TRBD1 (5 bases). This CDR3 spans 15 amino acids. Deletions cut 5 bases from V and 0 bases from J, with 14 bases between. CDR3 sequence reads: CASSTENRISYEQYV. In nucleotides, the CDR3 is TGTGCCAGCAGTACAGAGAACAGGATCTCCTACGAGCAGTACGTC.

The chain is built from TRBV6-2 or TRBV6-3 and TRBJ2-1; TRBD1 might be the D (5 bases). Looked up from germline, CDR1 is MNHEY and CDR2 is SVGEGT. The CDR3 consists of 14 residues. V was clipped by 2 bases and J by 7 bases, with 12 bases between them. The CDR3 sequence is CASSYNLQANEQFF. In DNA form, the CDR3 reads TGTGCCAGCAGTTACAACCTACAGGCTAATGAGCAGTTCTTC.

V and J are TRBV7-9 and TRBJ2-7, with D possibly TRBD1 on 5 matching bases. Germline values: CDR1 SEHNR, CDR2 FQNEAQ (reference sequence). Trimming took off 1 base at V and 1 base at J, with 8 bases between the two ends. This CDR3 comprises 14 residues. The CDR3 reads CASSLGQISYEQYF. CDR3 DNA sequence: TGTGCCAGCAGCTTAGGACAGATATCCTACGAGCAGTACTTC.

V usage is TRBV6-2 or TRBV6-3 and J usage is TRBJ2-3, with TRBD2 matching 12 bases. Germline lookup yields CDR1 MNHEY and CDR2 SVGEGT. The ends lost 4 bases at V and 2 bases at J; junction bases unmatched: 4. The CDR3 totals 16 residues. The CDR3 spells CASSFGLAGPTDTQYF. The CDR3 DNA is TGTGCCAGCAGTTTTGGACTAGCGGGGCCCACAGATACGCAGTATTTT.

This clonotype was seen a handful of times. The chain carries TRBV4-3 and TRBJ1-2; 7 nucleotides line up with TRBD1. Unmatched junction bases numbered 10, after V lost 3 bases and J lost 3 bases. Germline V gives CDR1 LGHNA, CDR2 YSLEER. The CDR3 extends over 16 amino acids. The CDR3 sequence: CASSQGQPHADYGYTF. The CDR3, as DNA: TGCGCCAGCAGCCAGGGACAGCCCCACGCCGACTATGGCTACACCTTC.

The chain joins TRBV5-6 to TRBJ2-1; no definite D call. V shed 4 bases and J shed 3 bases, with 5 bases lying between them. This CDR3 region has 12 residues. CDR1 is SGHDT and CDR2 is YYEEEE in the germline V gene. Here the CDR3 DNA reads TGTGCCAGCAGCGCCCTCTACAATGAGCAGTTCTTC. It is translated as CASSALYNEQFF.

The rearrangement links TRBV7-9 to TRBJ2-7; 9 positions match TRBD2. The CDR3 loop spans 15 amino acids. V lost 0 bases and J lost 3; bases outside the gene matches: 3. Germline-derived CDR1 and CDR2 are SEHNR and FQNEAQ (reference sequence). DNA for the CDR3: TGTGCCAGCAGCTTAGCTAGCGGGGGAATCTACGAGCAGTACTTC. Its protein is CASSLASGGIYEQYF.

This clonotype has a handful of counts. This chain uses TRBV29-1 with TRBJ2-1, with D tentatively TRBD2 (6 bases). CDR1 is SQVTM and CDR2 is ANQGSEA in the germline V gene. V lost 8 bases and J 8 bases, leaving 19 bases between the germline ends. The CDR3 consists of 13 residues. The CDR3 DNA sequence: TGCAGCCCCCGGTCAGCGGGCTCCGATGAGCAGTTCTTC. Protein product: CSPRSAGSDEQFF.